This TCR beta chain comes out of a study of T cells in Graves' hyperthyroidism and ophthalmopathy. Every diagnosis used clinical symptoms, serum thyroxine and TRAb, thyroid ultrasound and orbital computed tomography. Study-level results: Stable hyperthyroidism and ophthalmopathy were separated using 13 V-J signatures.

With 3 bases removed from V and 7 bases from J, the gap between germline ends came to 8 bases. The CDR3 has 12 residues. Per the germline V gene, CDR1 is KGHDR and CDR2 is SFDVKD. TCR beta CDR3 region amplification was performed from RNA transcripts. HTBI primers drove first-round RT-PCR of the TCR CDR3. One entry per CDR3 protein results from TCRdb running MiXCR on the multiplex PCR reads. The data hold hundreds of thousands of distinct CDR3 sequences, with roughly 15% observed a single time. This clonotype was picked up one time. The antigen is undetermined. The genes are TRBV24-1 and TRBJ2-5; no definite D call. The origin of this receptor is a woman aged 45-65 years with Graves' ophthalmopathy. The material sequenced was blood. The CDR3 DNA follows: TGTGCCACCAGTGATCTCGTTTGGACCCAGTACTTC. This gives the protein CATSDLVWTQYF.